This record concerns one TCR beta chain sequence. Its antigen is currently unknown. A multiplex PCR was run with 60 Vbeta primers and 13 Jbeta primers. This table comes from immunoSEQ multiplex PCR, and its TCRdb copy is limited to in-frame clones, with some not included. The sample lists 85,000 to 100,000 clones; roughly 79% were seen once. CDR1 is MNHEY and CDR2 is SVGAGI in the germline V gene. Trimming took 2 bases from V and 0 from J, leaving 10 bases between them. The CDR3 totals 16 residues. The data are from a study of cytomegalovirus exposure and HLA in healthy donors. Study-wide points: The Asian-associated ancestry cluster reportedly had fewer N-insertions than the roughly 670-donor mean in a later analysis. A later analysis found TCR association rates differed by HLA locus, highest for DRB1 and lowest for HLA-C.

Specimen: PBMCs. The receptor's source is a woman between 40 and 55 years old in good health and CMV-seronegative. The gene calls are TRBV6-5 and TRBJ2-2; D possibly corresponds to TRBD2 (7 bases). CDR3 coding DNA: TGTGCCAGCAGTTACGGGGGGGCCACGAACACCGGGGAGCTGTTTTTT. Translated, it gives CASSYGGATNTGELFF.